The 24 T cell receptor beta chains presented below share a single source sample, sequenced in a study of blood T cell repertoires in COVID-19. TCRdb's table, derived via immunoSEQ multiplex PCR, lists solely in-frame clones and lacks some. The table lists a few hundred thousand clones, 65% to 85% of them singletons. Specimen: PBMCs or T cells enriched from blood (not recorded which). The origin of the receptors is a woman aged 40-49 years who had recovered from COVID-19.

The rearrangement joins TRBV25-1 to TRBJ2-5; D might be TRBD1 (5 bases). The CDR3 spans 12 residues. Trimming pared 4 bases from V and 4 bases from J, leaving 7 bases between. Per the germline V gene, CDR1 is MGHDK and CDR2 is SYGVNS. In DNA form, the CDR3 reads TGTGCCAGCAGTGGGGGCGGAGAGACCCAGTACTTC. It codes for CASSGGGETQYF.

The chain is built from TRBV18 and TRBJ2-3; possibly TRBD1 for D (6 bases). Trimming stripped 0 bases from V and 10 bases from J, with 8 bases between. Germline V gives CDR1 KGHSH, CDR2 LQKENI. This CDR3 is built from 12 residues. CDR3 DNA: TGTGCCAGCTCACCACCGGGGGCTGCGCAGTATTTT. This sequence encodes CASSPPGAAQYF.

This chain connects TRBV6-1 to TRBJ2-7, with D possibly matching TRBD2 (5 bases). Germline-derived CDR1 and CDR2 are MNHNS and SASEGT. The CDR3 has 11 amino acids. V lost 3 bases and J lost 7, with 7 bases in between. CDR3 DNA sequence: TGTGCCAGCAGTGATTCGGGGGAGCAGTACTTC. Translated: CASSDSGEQYF.

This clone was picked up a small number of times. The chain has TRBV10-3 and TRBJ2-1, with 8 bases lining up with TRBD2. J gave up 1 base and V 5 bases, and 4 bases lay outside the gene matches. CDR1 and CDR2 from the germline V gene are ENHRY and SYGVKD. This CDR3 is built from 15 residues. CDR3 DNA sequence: TGTGCCATCAGTAGAGCGGGAGAGTCCTACAATGAGCAGTTCTTC. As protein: CAISRAGESYNEQFF.

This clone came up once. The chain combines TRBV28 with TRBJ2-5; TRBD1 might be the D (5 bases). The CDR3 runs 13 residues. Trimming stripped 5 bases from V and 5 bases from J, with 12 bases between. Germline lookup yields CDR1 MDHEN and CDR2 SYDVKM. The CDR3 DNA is TGTGCCAGCAGTCGGACATTGGTGGAGACCCAGTACTTC. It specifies CASSRTLVETQYF. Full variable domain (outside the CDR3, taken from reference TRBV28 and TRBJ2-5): DVKVTQSSRYLVKRTGEKVFLECVQDMDHENMFWYRQDPGLGLRLIYFSYDVKMKEKGDIPEGYSVSREKKERFSLILESASTNQTSMYLCASSRTLVETQYFGPGTRLLVL.

The CDR3 region has the DNA TGTGCCAGCAGCCATCTGGGGGGGAAGCCTTACTATGGCTACACCTTC. Its translation is CASSHLGGKPYYGYTF. The gene calls are TRBV7-6 and TRBJ1-2, with D maybe TRBD1 (5 bases). V shed 5 bases and J shed 3 bases, with 19 bases lying between them. This CDR3 comprises 16 residues. From germline, CDR1 is SGHVS and CDR2 FNYEAQ.

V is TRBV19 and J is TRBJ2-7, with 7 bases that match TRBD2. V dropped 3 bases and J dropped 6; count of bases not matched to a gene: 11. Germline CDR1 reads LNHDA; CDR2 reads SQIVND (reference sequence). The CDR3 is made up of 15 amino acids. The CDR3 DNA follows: TGTGCCAGTAGTATGTCCCAGGGAGGGTTCTCCGAGCAGTACTTC. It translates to CASSMSQGGFSEQYF. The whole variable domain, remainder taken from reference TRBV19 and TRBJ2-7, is DGGITQSPKYLFRKEGQNVTLSCEQNLNHDAMYWYRQDPGQGLRLIYYSQIVNDFQKGDIAEGYSVSREKKESFPLTVTSAQKNPTAFYLCASSMSQGGFSEQYFGPGTRLTVT.

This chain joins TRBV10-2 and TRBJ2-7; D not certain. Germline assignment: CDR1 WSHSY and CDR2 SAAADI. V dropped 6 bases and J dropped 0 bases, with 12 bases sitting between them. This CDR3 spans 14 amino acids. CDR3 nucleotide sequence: TGCGCCAGCAGAGACACCTCCAGCTCCTACGAGCAGTACGTC. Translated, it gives CASRDTSSSYEQYV.

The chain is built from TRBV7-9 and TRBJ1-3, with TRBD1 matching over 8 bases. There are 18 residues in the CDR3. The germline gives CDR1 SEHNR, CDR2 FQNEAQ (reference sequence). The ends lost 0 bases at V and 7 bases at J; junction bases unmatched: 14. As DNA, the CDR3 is TGTGCCAGCAGCTTAGCACGAAAGGACAGGGAGGACTGGAACACCATATATTTT. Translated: CASSLARKDREDWNTIYF. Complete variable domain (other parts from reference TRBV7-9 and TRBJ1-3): DTGVSQNPRHKITKRGQNVTFRCDPISEHNRLYWYRQTLGQGPEFLTYFQNEAQLEKSRLLSDRFSAERPKGSFSTLEIQRTEQGDSAMYLCASSLARKDREDWNTIYFGEGSWLTVV.

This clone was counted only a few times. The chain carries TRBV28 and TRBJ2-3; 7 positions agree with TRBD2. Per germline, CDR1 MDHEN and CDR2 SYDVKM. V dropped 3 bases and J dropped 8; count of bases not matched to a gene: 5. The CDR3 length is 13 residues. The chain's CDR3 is CASSFAGVPTQYF. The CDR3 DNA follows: TGTGCCAGCAGTTTCGCGGGAGTGCCTACGCAGTATTTT.

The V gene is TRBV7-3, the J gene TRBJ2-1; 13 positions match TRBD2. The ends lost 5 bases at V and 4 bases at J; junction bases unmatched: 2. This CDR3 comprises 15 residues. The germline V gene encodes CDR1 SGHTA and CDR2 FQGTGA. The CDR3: CASSETSGRYNEQFF. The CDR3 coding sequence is TGTGCCAGCAGCGAGACTAGCGGGAGGTACAATGAGCAGTTCTTC.

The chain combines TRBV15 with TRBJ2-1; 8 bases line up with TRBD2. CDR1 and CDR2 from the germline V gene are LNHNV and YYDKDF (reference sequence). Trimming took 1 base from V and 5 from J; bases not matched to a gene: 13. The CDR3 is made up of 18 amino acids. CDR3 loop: CATSRGSLSGSKNNEQFF. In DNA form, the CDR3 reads TGTGCCACCAGCAGAGGGAGCCTAAGCGGGAGTAAGAACAATGAGCAGTTCTTC.

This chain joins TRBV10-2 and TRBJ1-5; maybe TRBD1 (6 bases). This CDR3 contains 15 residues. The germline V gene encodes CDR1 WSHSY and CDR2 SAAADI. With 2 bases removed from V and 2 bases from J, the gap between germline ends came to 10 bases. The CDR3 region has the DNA TGCGCCAGCAGTGAGGGGGGCAACGGCAATCAGCCCCAGCATTTT. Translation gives CASSEGGNGNQPQHF.

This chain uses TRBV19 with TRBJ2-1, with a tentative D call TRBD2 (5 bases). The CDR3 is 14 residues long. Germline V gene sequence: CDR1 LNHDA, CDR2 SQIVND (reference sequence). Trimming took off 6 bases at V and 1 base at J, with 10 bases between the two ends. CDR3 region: CASSVRTSYNEQFF. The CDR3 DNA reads TGTGCCAGTAGCGTTAGGACTTCCTACAATGAGCAGTTCTTC.

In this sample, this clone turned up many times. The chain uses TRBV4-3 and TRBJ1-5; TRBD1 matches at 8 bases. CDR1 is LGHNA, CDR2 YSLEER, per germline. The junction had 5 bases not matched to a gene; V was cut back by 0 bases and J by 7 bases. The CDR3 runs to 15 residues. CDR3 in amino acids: CASSQDPGGRQPQHF. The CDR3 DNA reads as TGCGCCAGCAGCCAAGATCCAGGGGGCCGACAGCCCCAGCATTTT.

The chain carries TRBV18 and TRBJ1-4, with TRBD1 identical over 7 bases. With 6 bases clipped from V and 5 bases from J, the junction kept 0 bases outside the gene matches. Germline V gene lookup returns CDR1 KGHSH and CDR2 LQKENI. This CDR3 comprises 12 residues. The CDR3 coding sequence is TGTGCCAGCTCGGGACAGAATGAAAAACTGTTTTTT. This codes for CASSGQNEKLFF.

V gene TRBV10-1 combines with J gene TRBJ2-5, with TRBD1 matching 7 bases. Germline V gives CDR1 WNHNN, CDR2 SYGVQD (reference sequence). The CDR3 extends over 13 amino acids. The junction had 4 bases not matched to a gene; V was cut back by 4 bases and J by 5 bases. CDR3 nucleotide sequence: TGCGCCAGCAGTGGACAGGGTGAGGAGACCCAGTACTTC. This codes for CASSGQGEETQYF.

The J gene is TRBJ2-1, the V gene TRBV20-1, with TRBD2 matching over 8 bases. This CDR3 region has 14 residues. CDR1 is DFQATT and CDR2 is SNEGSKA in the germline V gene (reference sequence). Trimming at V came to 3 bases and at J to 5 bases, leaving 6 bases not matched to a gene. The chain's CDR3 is CSASTGGSNNEQFF. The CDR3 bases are TGCAGTGCTAGTACGGGAGGGAGTAACAATGAGCAGTTCTTC.

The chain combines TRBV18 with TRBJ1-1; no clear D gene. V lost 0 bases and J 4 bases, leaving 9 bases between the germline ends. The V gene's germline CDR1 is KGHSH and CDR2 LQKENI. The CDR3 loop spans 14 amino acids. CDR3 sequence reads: CASSPPERTTEAFF. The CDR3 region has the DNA TGTGCCAGCTCACCACCGGAGCGGACCACTGAAGCTTTCTTT.

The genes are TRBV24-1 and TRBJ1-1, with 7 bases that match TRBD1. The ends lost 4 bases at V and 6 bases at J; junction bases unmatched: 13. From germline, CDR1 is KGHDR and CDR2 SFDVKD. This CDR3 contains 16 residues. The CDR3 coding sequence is TGTGCCACCAGTGACCCCGGTTCGGACAGGCCGGCTGAAGCTTTCTTT. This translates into CATSDPGSDRPAEAFF.

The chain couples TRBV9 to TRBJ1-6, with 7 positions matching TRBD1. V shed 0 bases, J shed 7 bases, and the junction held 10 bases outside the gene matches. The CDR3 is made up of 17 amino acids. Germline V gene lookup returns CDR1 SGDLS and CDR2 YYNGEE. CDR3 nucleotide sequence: TGTGCCAGCAGCGTAGGGATCAGGGGGAGTAGCAATTCACCCCTCCACTTT. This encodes CASSVGIRGSSNSPLHF.

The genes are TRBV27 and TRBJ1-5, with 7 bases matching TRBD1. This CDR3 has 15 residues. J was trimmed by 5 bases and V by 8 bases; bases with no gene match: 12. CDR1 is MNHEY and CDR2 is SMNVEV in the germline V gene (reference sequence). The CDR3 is CASRPQDRPYQPQHF. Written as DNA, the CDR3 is TGTGCCAGCCGGCCGCAGGACAGGCCCTATCAGCCCCAGCATTTT.

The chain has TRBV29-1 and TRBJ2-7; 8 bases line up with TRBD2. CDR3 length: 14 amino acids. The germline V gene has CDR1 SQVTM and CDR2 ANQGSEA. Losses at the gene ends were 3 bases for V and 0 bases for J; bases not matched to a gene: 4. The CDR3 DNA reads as TGCAGCGTTGAGTTAGCGGGGTTCTCCTACGAGCAGTACTTC. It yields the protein CSVELAGFSYEQYF.

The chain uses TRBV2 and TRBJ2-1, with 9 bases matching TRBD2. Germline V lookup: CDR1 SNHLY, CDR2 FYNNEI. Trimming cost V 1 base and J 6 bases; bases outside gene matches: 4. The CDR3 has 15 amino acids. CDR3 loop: CASSEGTSASNEQFF. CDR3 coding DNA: TGTGCCAGCAGTGAAGGGACTAGCGCTTCCAATGAGCAGTTCTTC.